These 3 T cell receptor beta chains originate from one sample sequenced in a study of cytomegalovirus exposure and HLA in healthy donors listed by TCRdb under 2017. Libraries were made using the immunoSEQ multiplex PCR assay. A mixture of 60 forward primers for TCR Vbeta segments and 13 reverse primers for TCR Jbeta segments was used in the multiplex PCR. The table was pulled from immuneACCESS by TCRdb, which kept in-frame rearrangements only. Such tables lose some clones; where checked, under half of the loss comes from unresolved V genes, and the rest has no known cause. For this sample the table gives approximately 100,000 clones, of which around 85% were detected only once. Clones ranked in the top ten supply less than 5% of the sample. The sequenced sample was PBMCs. All receptors come from a man aged 25-45 years in good health and CMV-seronegative.

The chain recombines TRBV2 with TRBJ1-6; unclear D gene. Trimming stripped 6 bases from V and 8 bases from J, with 5 bases between. Germline loops: CDR1 SNHLY, CDR2 FYNNEI. The CDR3 spans 11 residues. The chain's CDR3 is CASRTDSPLHF. The CDR3 region has the DNA TGTGCCAGCAGAACAGATTCACCCCTCCACTTT.

This sequence joins TRBV28 and TRBJ2-3; 8 bases fit TRBD1. This CDR3 spans 16 amino acids. CDR1 MDHEN and CDR2 SYDVKM come from the germline V gene. V was pared by 6 bases and J by 0 bases, with 8 bases of the junction left unmatched. The CDR3 is CASSIDRGGSTDTQYF. CDR3 sequence (DNA): TGTGCCAGCAGCATAGACAGGGGCGGAAGCACAGATACGCAGTATTTT.

The CDR3 here is CASSQGRQLTTDTQYF. The DNA of the CDR3 is TGTGCCAGTAGTCAAGGTCGACAGCTTACCACAGATACGCAGTATTTT. The genes are TRBV19 and TRBJ2-3; weak D call: TRBD1 (5 bases). Trimming shortened V by 5 bases and J by 2 bases, and 17 bases separated the two germline ends. The CDR3 spans 16 residues. Germline values: CDR1 LNHDA, CDR2 SQIVND (reference sequence).